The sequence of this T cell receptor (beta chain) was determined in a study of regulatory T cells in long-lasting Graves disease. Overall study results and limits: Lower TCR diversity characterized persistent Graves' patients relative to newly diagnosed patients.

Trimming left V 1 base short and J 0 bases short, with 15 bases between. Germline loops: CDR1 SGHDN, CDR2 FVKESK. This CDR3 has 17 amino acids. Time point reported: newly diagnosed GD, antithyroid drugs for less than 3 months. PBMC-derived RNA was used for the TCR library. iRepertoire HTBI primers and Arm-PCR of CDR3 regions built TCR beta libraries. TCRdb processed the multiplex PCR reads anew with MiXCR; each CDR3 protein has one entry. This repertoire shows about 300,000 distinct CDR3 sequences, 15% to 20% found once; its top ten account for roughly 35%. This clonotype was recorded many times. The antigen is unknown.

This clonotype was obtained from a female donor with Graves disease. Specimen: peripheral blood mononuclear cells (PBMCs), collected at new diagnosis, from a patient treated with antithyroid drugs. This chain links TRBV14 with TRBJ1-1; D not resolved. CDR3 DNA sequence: TGTGCCAGCAGCCAAGCGGGTCCAGGAGACATGAACACTGAAGCTTTCTTT. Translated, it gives CASSQAGPGDMNTEAFF.